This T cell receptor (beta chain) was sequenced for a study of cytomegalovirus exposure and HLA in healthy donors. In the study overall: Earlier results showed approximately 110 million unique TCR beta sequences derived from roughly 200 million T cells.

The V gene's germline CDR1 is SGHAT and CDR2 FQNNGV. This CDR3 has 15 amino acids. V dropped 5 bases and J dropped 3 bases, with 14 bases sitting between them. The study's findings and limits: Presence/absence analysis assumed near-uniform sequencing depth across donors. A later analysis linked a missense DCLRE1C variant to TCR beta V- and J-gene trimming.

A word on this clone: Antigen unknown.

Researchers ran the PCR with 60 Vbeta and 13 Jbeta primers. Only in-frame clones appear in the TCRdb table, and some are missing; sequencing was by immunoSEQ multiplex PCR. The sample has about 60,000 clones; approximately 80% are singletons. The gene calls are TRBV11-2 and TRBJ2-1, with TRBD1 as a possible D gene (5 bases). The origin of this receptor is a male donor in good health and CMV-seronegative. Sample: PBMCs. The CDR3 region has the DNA TGTGCCAGCAGCAACGACAGAGGTGGCTACAATGAGCAGTTCTTC. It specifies CASSNDRGGYNEQFF.